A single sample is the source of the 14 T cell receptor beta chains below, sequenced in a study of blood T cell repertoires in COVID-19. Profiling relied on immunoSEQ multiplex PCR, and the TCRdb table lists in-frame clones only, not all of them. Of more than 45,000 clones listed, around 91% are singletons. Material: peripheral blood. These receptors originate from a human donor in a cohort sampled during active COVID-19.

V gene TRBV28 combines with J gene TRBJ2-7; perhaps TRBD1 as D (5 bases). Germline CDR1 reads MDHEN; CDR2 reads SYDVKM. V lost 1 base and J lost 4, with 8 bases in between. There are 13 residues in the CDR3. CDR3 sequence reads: CASSLLGEYEQYF. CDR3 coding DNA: TGTGCCAGCAGTTTATTAGGGGAATACGAGCAGTACTTC.

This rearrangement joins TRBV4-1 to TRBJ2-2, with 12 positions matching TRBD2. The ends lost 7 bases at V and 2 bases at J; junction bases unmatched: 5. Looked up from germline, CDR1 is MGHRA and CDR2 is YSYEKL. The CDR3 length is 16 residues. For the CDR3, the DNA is TGCGCCAGCAAGAAACTAGCGGGAGGTAACACCGGGGAGCTGTTTTTT. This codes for CASKKLAGGNTGELFF.

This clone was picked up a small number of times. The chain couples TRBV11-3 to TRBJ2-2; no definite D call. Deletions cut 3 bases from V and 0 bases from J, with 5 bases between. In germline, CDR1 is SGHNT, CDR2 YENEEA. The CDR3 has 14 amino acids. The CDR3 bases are TGTGCCAGCAGCTTTTATTCGAACACCGGGGAGCTGTTTTTT. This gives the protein CASSFYSNTGELFF.

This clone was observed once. The CDR3 protein is CASSVGDNFYEQYF. The CDR3 bases are TGTGCCAGCAGCGTAGGGGACAATTTCTACGAGCAGTACTTC. The chain combines TRBV9 with TRBJ2-7, with D possibly being TRBD1 (6 bases). Trimming pared 0 bases from V and 3 bases from J, leaving 10 bases between. Germline loops: CDR1 SGDLS, CDR2 YYNGEE. The CDR3 length is 14 residues.

The CDR3 spells CASSGSLSGPNQPQHF. As DNA, the CDR3 is TGTGCCAGCAGTGGCTCCTTATCAGGGCCCAATCAGCCCCAGCATTTT. The chain links TRBV25-1 to TRBJ1-5, with a tentative D call TRBD1 (5 bases). V dropped 4 bases and J dropped 3 bases, with 16 bases sitting between them. This CDR3 has 16 residues. Germline-derived CDR1 and CDR2 are MGHDK and SYGVNS.

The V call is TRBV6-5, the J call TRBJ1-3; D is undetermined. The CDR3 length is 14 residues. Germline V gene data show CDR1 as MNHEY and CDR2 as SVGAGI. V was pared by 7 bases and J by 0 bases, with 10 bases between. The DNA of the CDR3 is TGTGCCAGCATGGCGGCAAGCTCTGGAAACACCATATATTTT. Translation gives CASMAASSGNTIYF.

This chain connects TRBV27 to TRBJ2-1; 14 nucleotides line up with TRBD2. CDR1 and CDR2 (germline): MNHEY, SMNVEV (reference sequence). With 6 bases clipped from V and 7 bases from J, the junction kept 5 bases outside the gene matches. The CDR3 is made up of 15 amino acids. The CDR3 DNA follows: TGTGCCAGCAGCGCCGGGACTAGCGGGAGTAATGAGCAGTTCTTC. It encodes CASSAGTSGSNEQFF.

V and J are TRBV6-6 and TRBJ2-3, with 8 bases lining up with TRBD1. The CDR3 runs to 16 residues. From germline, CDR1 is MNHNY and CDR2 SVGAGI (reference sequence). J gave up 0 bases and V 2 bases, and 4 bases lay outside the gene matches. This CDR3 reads CASSYTGQASTDTQYF. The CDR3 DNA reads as TGTGCCAGCAGTTACACGGGACAGGCTAGCACAGATACGCAGTATTTT.

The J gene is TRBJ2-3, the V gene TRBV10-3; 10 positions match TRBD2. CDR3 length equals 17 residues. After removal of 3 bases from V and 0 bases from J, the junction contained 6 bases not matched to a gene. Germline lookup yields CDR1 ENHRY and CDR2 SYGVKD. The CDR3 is CAISDTSGKSSTDTQYF. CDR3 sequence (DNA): TGTGCCATCAGTGACACTAGCGGGAAGTCTAGCACAGATACGCAGTATTTT.

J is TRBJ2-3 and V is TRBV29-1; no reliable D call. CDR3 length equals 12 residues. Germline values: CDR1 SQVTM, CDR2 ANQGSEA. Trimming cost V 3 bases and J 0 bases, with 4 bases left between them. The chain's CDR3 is CSVDRSTDTQYF. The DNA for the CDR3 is TGCAGCGTTGACCGGAGCACAGATACGCAGTATTTT.

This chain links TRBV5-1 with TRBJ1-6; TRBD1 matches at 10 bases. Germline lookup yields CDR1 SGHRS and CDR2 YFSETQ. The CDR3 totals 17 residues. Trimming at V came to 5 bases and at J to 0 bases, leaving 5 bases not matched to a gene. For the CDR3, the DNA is TGCGCCAGCAGAGTGGGACAGGGGAGCTCCTATAATTCACCCCTCCACTTT. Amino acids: CASRVGQGSSYNSPLHF.

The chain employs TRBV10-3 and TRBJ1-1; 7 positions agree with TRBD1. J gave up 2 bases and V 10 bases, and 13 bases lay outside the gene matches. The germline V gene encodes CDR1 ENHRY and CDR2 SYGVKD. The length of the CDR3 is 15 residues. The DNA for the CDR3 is TGTGCCACCAAGGACCAGGGGACAGAAAACACTGAAGCTTTCTTT. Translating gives CATKDQGTENTEAFF.

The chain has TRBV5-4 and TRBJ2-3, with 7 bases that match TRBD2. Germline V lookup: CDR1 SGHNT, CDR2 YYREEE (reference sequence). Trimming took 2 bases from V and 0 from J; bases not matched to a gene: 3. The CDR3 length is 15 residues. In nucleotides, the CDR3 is TGTGCCAGCAGCTTATCTAGCGGAAGCACAGATACGCAGTATTTT. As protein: CASSLSSGSTDTQYF.

The CDR3 protein is CAISDQGSNTEAFF. The CDR3 region has the DNA TGTGCCATCAGCGATCAGGGCTCGAACACTGAAGCTTTCTTT. This chain connects TRBV10-3 to TRBJ1-1, with a possible D match to TRBD1 (5 bases). Trimming shortened V by 6 bases and J by 1 base, and 12 bases separated the two germline ends. The CDR3 consists of 14 residues. Per germline, CDR1 ENHRY and CDR2 SYGVKD.